The rows below give T cell receptor beta chains drawn from one sample of a study of Ad26.COV2.S vaccination and SARS-CoV-2 variants. Profiling relied on immunoSEQ multiplex PCR, and the TCRdb table lists in-frame clones only, not all of them. The profile shows fewer than 600,000 clones, roughly nine tenths of them singletons. Specimen: peripheral blood, collected in a trial of Ad26.COV2.S vaccine versus placebo. The receptors were gathered from a person between 18 and 65 years old who received the Ad26.COV2.S COVID-19 vaccine or a placebo. The CDR3 runs from the conserved cysteine through the conserved F or W. Fields, in order: clone size, V gene, CDR3 length, J gene, D gene, CDR3 DNA, CDR3 protein. The D gene is left open where the match is weak. Only some rows state a clone size, as once, few, many or a class for expanded clones.

.	TRBV4-1	16	TRBJ2-1	.	TGCGCCAGCAGCCAAGTCGATCTTATCTCCTACAATGAGCAGTTCTTC	CASSQVDLISYNEQFF
once	TRBV21-1	19	TRBJ2-4	.	TGTGCCAGCAGCAAAAACCGGACTAGCGGAGGGGGAGCCAAAAACATTCAGTACTTC	CASSKNRTSGGGAKNIQYF
.	TRBV2	14	TRBJ1-1	.	TGTGCCAGCAGGTTTTACCAGGCCTCCCTTGAAGCTTTCTTT	CASRFYQASLEAFF
.	TRBV9	15	TRBJ2-1	TRBD2	TGTGCCAGCAGCGCGACTAGCGATGGTTACAATGAGCAGTTCTTC	CASSATSDGYNEQFF
.	TRBV6-5	15	TRBJ2-7	TRBD2	TGTGCCAGCCTAAGACCGGGACTAGCTTCCTACGAGCAGTACTTC	CASLRPGLASYEQYF
.	TRBV7-9	16	TRBJ2-5	.	TGTGCCAGCAGCTTACGAATTCTTGGGGGTCAAGAGACCCAGTACTTC	CASSLRILGGQETQYF
.	TRBV7-8	15	TRBJ2-5	TRBD1	TGTGCCAGCAGACCCGGGACAGCGTACCAAGAGACCCAGTACTTC	CASRPGTAYQETQYF
.	TRBV28	16	TRBJ2-1	TRBD1	TGTGCCAGCAGTGCCAGACAGGGGGCATTTGGCAATGAGCAGTTCTTC	CASSARQGAFGNEQFF
.	TRBV24-1	14	TRBJ2-1	.	TGTGCCACCAGTGATACCCTCGGTAGCAATGAGCAGTTCTTC	CATSDTLGSNEQFF
.	TRBV28	15	TRBJ2-4	.	TGTGCCAGCAGTCCCTCCGGAAAGGCAAAAAACATTCAGTACTTC	CASSPSGKAKNIQYF
.	TRBV19	15	TRBJ1-2	TRBD1	TGTGCCAGTAGTTGGGACAGAGACCCTAACTATGGCTACACCTTC	CASSWDRDPNYGYTF
.	TRBV27	12	TRBJ1-2	.	TGTGCCAGCCACCACCAGTCACGCGGCTACACCTTC	CASHHQSRGYTF
.	TRBV6-5	14	TRBJ2-7	TRBD1	TGTGCCAGCAGCGCCGGGACAGGGTCGTACGAGCAGTACTTC	CASSAGTGSYEQYF
.	TRBV7-9	11	TRBJ2-2	.	TGTGCCGGCGTACAGGGCGGGGAGCTGTTTTTT	CAGVQGGELFF
few	TRBV10-3	15	TRBJ2-3	.	TGTGCCATCAGTGAGGGTGGGACACGCACAGATACGCAGTATTTT	CAISEGGTRTDTQYF
.	TRBV9	12	TRBJ2-1	.	TGTGCCAGCAGCGCCCGGAGGGATGAGCAGTTCTTC	CASSARRDEQFF
.	TRBV2	13	TRBJ1-3	.	TGTGCCAGCAGTGCGGGGGACGGAAACACCATATATTTT	CASSAGDGNTIYF
.	TRBV9	15	TRBJ2-1	.	TGTGCCAGCAGCGGCCCGGGTGAGTCCTACAATGAGCAGTTCTTC	CASSGPGESYNEQFF
.	TRBV7-9	15	TRBJ2-2	TRBD1	TGTGCCAGCAGCCTGGGACAGGTGGACACCGGGGAGCTGTTTTTT	CASSLGQVDTGELFF
once	TRBV10-2	13	TRBJ2-1	.	TGCGCCAGCAGCGCGACTGGATACAATGAGCAGTTCTTC	CASSATGYNEQFF
.	TRBV4-3	12	TRBJ1-3	.	TGCGCCAGCAGCCAAGGTGGAAACACCATATATTTT	CASSQGGNTIYF
.	TRBV9	16	TRBJ1-4	TRBD1	TGTGCCAGCAGCGAAACCGGGACAGCGACTAATGAAAAACTGTTTTTT	CASSETGTATNEKLFF
.	TRBV2	15	TRBJ2-5	.	TGTGCCAGCGGAGGTCAGGGAGGTCGGCAAGAGACCCAGTACTTC	CASGGQGGRQETQYF
.	TRBV27	15	TRBJ1-1	.	TGTGCCAGCAGTCCCCGCTGGGCGGTGAACACTGAAGCTTTCTTT	CASSPRWAVNTEAFF
.	TRBV5-4	15	TRBJ2-1	TRBD2	TGTGCCAGCAGCTATCAGCGGGAGGGCTTGAATGAGCAGTTCTTC	CASSYQREGLNEQFF
.	TRBV4-1	13	TRBJ1-1	.	TGCGCCAGCAGCCAAGTTATGGCAGGGGTAGCTTTCTTT	CASSQVMAGVAFF
.	TRBV28	15	TRBJ1-1	TRBD1	TGTGCCAGCAGATGGGACAGTATTCCGAACACTGAAGCTTTCTTT	CASRWDSIPNTEAFF
.	TRBV12-3/TRBV12-4	12	TRBJ2-7	.	TGTGCCAGCAGTCCTAACAGATACGAGCAGTACTTC	CASSPNRYEQYF
.	TRBV29-1	14	TRBJ2-7	TRBD1	TGCAGCGCCCTCCGGGGACAGGATTCCTACGAGCAGTACTTC	CSALRGQDSYEQYF
.	TRBV18	16	TRBJ1-3	TRBD1	TGTGCCAGCTCACTTGGACAGGGCCGTACTGGAAACACCATATATTTT	CASSLGQGRTGNTIYF
.	TRBV6-5	15	TRBJ2-2	TRBD2	TGTGCCAGCAGTAGAACTAGCGGGAGCGCCGGGGAGCTGTTTTTT	CASSRTSGSAGELFF
.	TRBV6-2/TRBV6-3	14	TRBJ2-5	TRBD2	TGTGCCAGCAGTACGACTAGCATCCTGGGGACCCAGTACTTC	CASSTTSILGTQYF
.	TRBV5-1	15	TRBJ2-1	.	TGCGCCAGCAGCTTGGGGACGCTCTCCTACAATGAGCAGTTCTTC	CASSLGTLSYNEQFF
.	TRBV4-3	17	TRBJ1-5	.	TGCGCCAGCAGCCAAGATGGAAACCCGCCGGGCAATCAGCCCCAGCATTTT	CASSQDGNPPGNQPQHF
.	TRBV27	14	TRBJ1-2	.	TGTGCCAGCAGTTTAAATCGACAGACCTATGGCTACACCTTC	CASSLNRQTYGYTF
.	TRBV19	16	TRBJ2-5	TRBD2	TGTGCCAGTAGTATAGGAGGGGCGGGGGAGCAAGAGACCCAGTACTTC	CASSIGGAGEQETQYF
.	TRBV4-2	17	TRBJ2-1	TRBD2	TGTGCCAGCAGCCAAACGGGACTAGGGATCCGTCGGCATGAGCAGTTCTTC	CASSQTGLGIRRHEQFF
.	TRBV4-1	13	TRBJ2-3	.	TGCGCCAGCAGCCGGGGGGGCCCAGATACGCAGTATTTT	CASSRGGPDTQYF
.	TRBV5-8	16	TRBJ2-5	TRBD2	TGTGCCAGCTCCGGGGGGGACTCCTTGTTTGATGAGACCCAGTACTTC	CASSGGDSLFDETQYF
.	TRBV4-1	16	TRBJ1-5	.	TGCGCCAGCAGCCAAAGCGGAAGCGTTAGCAATCAGCCCCAGCATTTT	CASSQSGSVSNQPQHF
once	TRBV28	14	TRBJ1-5	.	TGTGCCAGCAGTCTCCCATATAGCAATCAGCCCCAGCATTTT	CASSLPYSNQPQHF
.	TRBV14	14	TRBJ1-4	.	TGTGCCAGCAGCCAATCCAGCTTAAATGAAAAACTGTTTTTT	CASSQSSLNEKLFF
.	TRBV7-9	16	TRBJ1-4	.	TGTGCCAGCAGCCTCGGCTCATTCACGGCGATTGAAAAACTGTTTTTT	CASSLGSFTAIEKLFF
.	TRBV7-8	13	TRBJ2-7	TRBD1	TGTGCCAGCAGCCGGACAGGTTCCTACGAGCAGTACTTC	CASSRTGSYEQYF
.	TRBV11-2	16	TRBJ1-1	.	TGTGCCAGCAGCTTAGTCCGTCAAATCGGGAACACTGAAGCTTTCTTT	CASSLVRQIGNTEAFF
once	TRBV19	15	TRBJ1-1	.	TGTGCCAGCACCACCAGGGCACGCATGAACACTGAAGCTTTCTTT	CASTTRARMNTEAFF
few	TRBV6-5	15	TRBJ1-5	.	TGTGCCAGCAGTTACACAACAGGGCCCAATCAGCCCCAGCATTTT	CASSYTTGPNQPQHF
.	TRBV10-3	15	TRBJ2-7	.	TGTGCCATCAGTGATTCGGGAAATCCCTCCTACGAGCAGTACTTC	CAISDSGNPSYEQYF
.	TRBV30	14	TRBJ1-4	.	TGTGCCTGGAGGGGGGTTGCAACTAATGAAAAACTGTTTTTT	CAWRGVATNEKLFF
.	TRBV7-9	14	TRBJ1-5	.	TGTGCCAGCAGCCGCGCGGGGGAATTTCAGCCCCAGCATTTT	CASSRAGEFQPQHF